This T cell receptor beta chain stems from a study of post-analysis software for immune sequencing data. Study information: The disease courses spanned relapsing-remitting, secondary progressive and progressive-relapsing forms of multiple sclerosis. Study observations and caveats: Patients showed TRBV5-6, TRBV5-1 and TRBV20-1 among roughly 5 TRBV segments more frequent than in controls. The normalized Chao1 diversity of multiple sclerosis patients was significantly lower than that of controls. F measure showed strong co-clustering of same-batch samples.

As to this clonotype: Its antigen is not identified. The junction departs from the called germline gene at one end, perhaps through a read error.

TCR beta cDNA libraries included unique molecular identifiers. MiXCR was run by TCRdb on the PCR reads, yielding one entry per CDR3 protein. This table has about 770,000 distinct CDR3 sequences, about 43% appearing once. Germline V gives CDR1 SEHNR, CDR2 FQNEAQ (reference sequence). There are 16 residues in the CDR3. The TCR sequence derives from a girl aged 5 to 17 with multiple sclerosis. Sequenced sample: blood. The chain combines TRBV7-9 with TRBJ2-4; no firm D call. The J call may be in error: the DNA end matches TRBJ2-7 better. The CDR3 DNA reads as TGTGCTAGCAGCTTAGATAAGGAGTCACTGGCCTACGAGCAGTACTTC. It translates to CASSLDKESLAYEQYF.